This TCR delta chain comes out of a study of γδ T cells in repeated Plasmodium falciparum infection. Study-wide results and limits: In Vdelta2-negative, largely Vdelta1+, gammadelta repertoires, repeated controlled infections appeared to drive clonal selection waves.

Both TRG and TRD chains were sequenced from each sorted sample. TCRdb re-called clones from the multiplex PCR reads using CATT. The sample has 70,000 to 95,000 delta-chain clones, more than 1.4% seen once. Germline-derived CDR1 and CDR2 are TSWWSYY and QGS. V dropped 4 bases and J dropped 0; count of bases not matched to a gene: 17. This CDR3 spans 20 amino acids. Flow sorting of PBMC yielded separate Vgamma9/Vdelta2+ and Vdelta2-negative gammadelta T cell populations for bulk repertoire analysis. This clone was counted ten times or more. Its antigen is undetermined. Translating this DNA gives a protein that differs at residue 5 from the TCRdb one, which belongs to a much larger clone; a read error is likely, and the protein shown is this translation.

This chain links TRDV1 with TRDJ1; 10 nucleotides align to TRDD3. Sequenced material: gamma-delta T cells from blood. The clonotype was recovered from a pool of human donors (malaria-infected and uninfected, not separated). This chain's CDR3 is CALGGLRPDWGIKYTDKLIF. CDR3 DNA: TGTGCTCTTGGGGGACTACGACCAGACTGGGGGATCAAGTACACCGATAAACTCATCTTT.